This T cell receptor (beta chain) was documented in a study of post-analysis software for immune sequencing data. There are a few counts of this clonotype. Its antigen is still unknown. Study results and caveats: The five TRBV segments detected at higher frequency in patients than in controls included TRBV5-6, TRBV5-1 and TRBV20-1.

Germline values: CDR1 SQVTM, CDR2 ANQGSEA. The CDR3 runs to 14 residues. V shed 0 bases and J shed 0 bases, with 8 bases lying between them. Incorporated into the TCR beta cDNA libraries were unique molecular identifiers, which served to reduce PCR and sequencing biases. TCRdb called the PCR reads again in MiXCR, with one record for every CDR3 protein. Of about 770,000 distinct CDR3 sequences detected, roughly 46% appear once; the ten largest clones hold just under 5%. The receptor was isolated from a girl aged 10 to 17 with multiple sclerosis. J is TRBJ1-2 and V is TRBV29-1; D not certain. Specimen: blood. CDR3 sequence (DNA): TGCAGCGTTGAAGACTACCGACCTAACTATGGCTACACCTTC. It specifies CSVEDYRPNYGYTF.